The clone carrying this TCR beta chain was recorded at least ten times. No antigen is known for it. The data derive from a study of T-cell memory formation after mild COVID-19. CDR1 and CDR2 from the germline V gene are SQVTM and ANQGSEA. The CDR3 has 12 amino acids. Trimming shortened V by 3 bases and J by 1 base, and 6 bases separated the two germline ends. Study findings and constraints: Unconfirmed was the SARS-CoV-2 specificity of second-wave clones that peaked on day 37. Researchers report contracting CD4+ clones mostly in CM and EM, with CD8+ clones in EMRA. Detection of some responders pre-infection suggested pre-existing cross-reactive memory T cells participated.

Amplification by 5'RACE using constant-segment primers produced TCR alpha and TCR beta cDNA libraries that carried sample barcodes and UMIs. TCRdb recomputed calls from the 5' RACE reads with MiXCR, one row per CDR3 protein. The profile shows approximately 250,000 distinct CDR3 sequences, approximately 15% of them singletons. The sample consisted of PBMCs or a T cell subset sorted from them (not recorded which). The TCR originated in an adult woman who had mild COVID-19 (a few samples of this study predate the infection). Cell type and time point are not known. The chain employs TRBV29-1 and TRBJ1-2; D ambiguous. For the CDR3, the DNA is TGCAGCGTTGAGATCGTTAACTATGGCTACACCTTC. Translating gives CSVEIVNYGYTF.